This is a list of T cell receptor beta chains from one sample in a study of immune evolution from preneoplasia to lung adenocarcinoma. The method was immunoSEQ multiplex PCR; TCRdb's version includes in-frame clones alone and lacks a portion of them. The sample records under 7,500 clones, about 80% being singletons. The sample consisted of FFPE minimally invasive lung adenocarcinoma tissue. The receptors stem from a person aged 60 to 80 with lung adenocarcinoma. Both conserved end residues are trimmed from each CDR3. Expanded clones get a size class; other rows say once, few or many, or leave the size out.

TRBJ1-3	TRBV28	-	ASSLPASGNTIY
TRBJ2-7	TRBV11-2	few	ASTGKSSYEQY
TRBJ1-5	TRBV19	-	ASRDTDNQPQH
TRBJ1-4	TRBV28	-	ASSLDEKLF
TRBJ2-5	TRBV11-2	few	ASSRGIQETQY
TRBJ1-1	TRBV5-1	few	ASSERGGRAEAF
TRBJ2-2	TRBV6-6	-	ASRGGTINTGELF
TRBJ1-1	TRBV27	-	ASSLGQGATEAF
TRBJ1-2	TRBV6-5	-	ASSRTLGTPGYT
TRBJ2-1	TRBV12-5	-	ASGLGPSGSYNEQF
TRBJ2-1	TRBV7-8	-	ASSTTVTPYNEQF
TRBJ2-1	TRBV11-2	-	AGALWTGTNEQF
TRBJ2-5	TRBV7-9	-	ASSQTGYETQY
TRBJ2-2	TRBV18	-	ASSPEDFSGELF
TRBJ2-3	TRBV19	once	ASSTDFTDTQY
TRBJ2-5	TRBV5-6	-	ASSLRSRETQY
TRBJ2-3	TRBV11-2	medium-sized	ASSSPGLAVSDTQY
TRBJ2-7	TRBV7-2	-	ASSPRLAPYEQY
TRBJ1-2	TRBV27	-	ASSQSLTDADGYT
TRBJ2-7	TRBV4-3	-	ASSQRVPGYEQY
TRBJ2-7	TRBV7-2	few	ASSLGDSSYEQY
TRBJ1-5	TRBV28	-	ASRPTQSTLKGLQH
TRBJ2-6	TRBV5-1	-	ASSQIGSSRGANVLT
TRBJ1-1	TRBV29-1	-	SVGGTGNTEAF
TRBJ2-3	TRBV5-6	-	ASSLRGSSSTDTQY
TRBJ2-5	TRBV2	-	ASNEGGAGETQY
TRBJ1-2	TRBV11-2	-	ASSQNTKEADT
TRBJ2-3	TRBV30	once	AGGAGGTDTQY
TRBJ2-1	TRBV27	-	ASSSRGVGGNEQF
TRBJ2-2	TRBV30	-	AWRATGGFTGELF